This T cell receptor beta chain was obtained from a study of T cells in Graves' hyperthyroidism and ophthalmopathy. The CDR3 regions of TCR beta were amplified from RNA transcripts. The study used the HTBI primer set for a first-round RT-PCR of the TCR CDR3. Via MiXCR, TCRdb re-called the multiplex PCR reads, giving one row per CDR3 protein. The sample lists roughly 560,000 distinct CDR3 sequences; over 12% were seen once. With duration under 3 months, ophthalmopathy was active: Clinical Activity Score at least 3, NOSPECS at least 4. The authors took PBMCs from roughly 9.7 ml fresh peripheral blood. Deletions cut 6 bases from V and 0 bases from J, with 8 bases between. The CDR3 sequence is 14 residues long. The germline V gene encodes CDR1 SNHLY and CDR2 FYNNEI.

The V gene is TRBV2, the J gene TRBJ2-2; no firm D call. Sequenced input: blood. The TCR was taken from a woman aged 40 to 50 with Graves' ophthalmopathy. CDR3 protein: CASRQDSNTGELFF. The CDR3 DNA sequence: TGTGCCAGCAGACAAGACTCGAACACCGGGGAGCTGTTTTTT. Combining the CDR3 with reference TRBV2 and TRBJ2-2 gives the whole variable domain EPEVTQTPSHQVTQMGQEVILRCVPISNHLYFYWYRQILGQKVEFLVSFYNNEISEKSEIFDDQFSVERPDGSNFTLKIRSTKLEDSAMYFCASRQDSNTGELFFGEGSRLTVL.